These T cell receptor beta chains were read from a single sample in a study of blood T cells in healthy people across ages. TCRdb re-called the 5' RACE reads with MiXCR, one entry per CDR3 protein. This repertoire shows some 760,000 distinct CDR3 sequences, 20% to 25% found once; its top ten account for approximately 4%. This same sample was also part of a study on T cells of mothers and their children.

Material for sequencing was blood. The receptor set was obtained from a boy aged 5 to 17 in good health. CDR3s include the opening cysteine and the closing phenylalanine or tryptophan. D genes are given only for firm matches. Only part of the rows carry a size: once, few, many, or a class if the clone is expanded.

clone size	D gene	J gene	V gene	CDR3 protein	CDR3 DNA
NA	NA	TRBJ2-1	TRBV7-2	CASSLVGRGLGNEQFF	TGTGCCAGCAGCTTAGTGGGGAGGGGGCTAGGCAATGAGCAGTTCTTC
NA	TRBD2	TRBJ2-5	TRBV3-1	CASSHAPSGIGVGSQYF	TGTGCCAGCAGCCATGCCCCTAGCGGGATTGGGGTAGGGAGCCAGTACTTC
NA	TRBD2	TRBJ2-1	TRBV7-9	CASSPSGLAYEQFF	TGTGCCAGCAGCCCTTCCGGACTAGCTTATGAGCAGTTCTTC
few	NA	TRBJ1-2	TRBV29-1	CSVEPSQGWKRGYTF	TGCAGCGTTGAACCTTCCCAGGGGTGGAAACGCGGCTACACCTTC
NA	NA	TRBJ2-7	TRBV29-1	CSVVVGLDGSYEQYF	TGCAGCGTTGTGGTGGGCTTGGACGGCTCCTACGAGCAGTACTTC
NA	TRBD2	TRBJ2-7	TRBV15	CATSPTSGGYEQYF	TGTGCCACCAGCCCGACTAGCGGGGGTTACGAGCAGTACTTC
NA	TRBD2	TRBJ2-3	TRBV5-1	CASSFDGRRTDTQYF	TGCGCCAGCAGCTTCGACGGGAGGCGAACAGATACGCAGTATTTT
NA	TRBD1	TRBJ2-1	TRBV12-3/TRBV12-4	CASLDRARNEQFF	TGTGCCAGCTTAGACAGGGCAAGGAATGAGCAGTTCTTC
NA	TRBD2	TRBJ2-1	TRBV27	CASSPWTSGRNEQFF	TGTGCCAGCAGTCCATGGACTAGCGGGAGGAATGAGCAGTTCTTC
few	NA	TRBJ1-4	TRBV4-3	CASSQDLRGGLREKLFF	TGCGCCAGCAGCCAAGATCTCCGGGGGGGCCTTCGTGAAAAACTGTTTTTT
few	NA	TRBJ2-3	TRBV20-1	CSASVGGTTDTQYF	TGCAGTGCTAGTGTCGGGGGCACCACAGATACGCAGTATTTT
few	TRBD1	TRBJ1-4	TRBV4-3	CASSSDRGYEKLFF	TGCGCCAGCAGCTCCGACAGGGGGTACGAAAAACTGTTTTTT
NA	TRBD1	TRBJ1-5	TRBV20-1	CSARGTEHQPQHF	TGCAGTGCTAGGGGGACAGAGCATCAGCCCCAGCATTTT
NA	TRBD1	TRBJ1-1	TRBV2	CASSEAPDRGSLEAFF	TGTGCCAGCAGTGAAGCGCCGGACAGGGGGTCCCTTGAAGCTTTCTTT
many	TRBD1	TRBJ2-7	TRBV27	CASKTGVGYEQYF	TGTGCCAGCAAGACAGGGGTCGGTTACGAGCAGTACTTC
few	NA	TRBJ1-1	TRBV19	CASSIALEGMNTEAFF	TGTGCCAGTAGTATAGCCCTCGAAGGCATGAACACTGAAGCTTTCTTT
NA	TRBD1	TRBJ1-5	TRBV7-2	CASRDGTVSNQPQHF	TGTGCCAGCAGGGATGGGACAGTTAGCAATCAGCCCCAGCATTTT
NA	NA	TRBJ2-3	TRBV2	CASSEIEDRGTDTQYF	TGTGCCAGCAGTGAAATCGAGGACAGAGGCACAGATACGCAGTATTTT
NA	NA	TRBJ2-3	TRBV20-1	CSAEGGGSPDTQYF	TGCAGTGCTGAGGGGGGCGGTTCCCCAGATACGCAGTATTTT
few	NA	TRBJ2-7	TRBV7-2	CASSLTQVQYF	TGTGCCAGCAGCTTAACTCAGGTGCAGTACTTC